The 17 T cell receptor beta chains below all came from one sample that was sequenced in a study of blood T cell repertoires in COVID-19. Assay used: immunoSEQ multiplex PCR; TCRdb lists only in-frame clones, some missing. The sample holds over 150,000 clones; less than 95% are singletons and the top ten take 0.5% to 0.6%. Sequencing was done on a sample of peripheral blood. These receptors were collected from a man aged 50-60 years with acute or convalescent COVID-19.

CDR3 protein: CASSDGLVWGEQFF. CDR3 bases: TGTGCCAGCAGCGACGGACTAGTTTGGGGTGAGCAGTTCTTC. The V call is TRBV9, the J call TRBJ2-1; 7 nucleotides agree with TRBD2. Trimming removed 3 bases from V and 9 bases from J; junction bases left unmatched: 9. Germline CDR1 SGDLS, CDR2 YYNGEE. This CDR3 comprises 14 residues. Based on the CDR3 plus reference TRBV9 and TRBJ2-1, the full variable domain is DSGVTQTPKHLITATGQRVTLRCSPRSGDLSVYWYQQSLDQGLQFLIQYYNGEERAKGNILERFSAQQFPDLHSELNLSSLELGDSALYFCASSDGLVWGEQFFGPGTRLTVL.

The V call is TRBV27, the J call TRBJ2-1; 14 bases line up with TRBD2. The germline V gene has CDR1 MNHEY and CDR2 SMNVEV (reference sequence). The CDR3 contains 19 residues. V was clipped by 5 bases and J by 7 bases; unmatched bases: 16. DNA of the CDR3: TGTGCCAGCAGTCCGGCCGGGGGCCGGACTAGCGGGGGGTTAAATGAGCAGTTCTTC. Its translation is CASSPAGGRTSGGLNEQFF.

This clone has only one observation. CDR3 DNA sequence: TGCAGCTACAGGGAGGGTCAAGAGACCCAGTACTTC. Translated: CSYREGQETQYF. The V gene is TRBV29-1, the J gene TRBJ2-5; D possibly corresponds to TRBD2 (7 bases). With 8 bases removed from V and 2 bases from J, the gap between germline ends came to 12 bases. CDR3 length: 12 residues. The V gene's germline CDR1 is SQVTM and CDR2 ANQGSEA.

The J gene is TRBJ2-1, the V gene TRBV2, with TRBD2 as a possible D gene (6 bases). CDR1 is SNHLY and CDR2 is FYNNEI in the germline V gene. The CDR3 totals 14 residues. Between the trimmed V and J ends, which lost 6 bases and 3 bases, there was a span of 12 bases. CDR3 sequence: CASRQGGFYNEQFF. CDR3 coding DNA: TGTGCCAGCAGGCAGGGAGGCTTCTACAATGAGCAGTTCTTC.

This sequence joins TRBV27 and TRBJ2-7; 15 nucleotides line up with TRBD2. Losses at the gene ends were 5 bases for V and 4 bases for J; bases not matched to a gene: 6. The germline V gene has CDR1 MNHEY and CDR2 SMNVEV (reference sequence). There are 16 residues in the CDR3. CDR3 sequence reads: CASSPGTSGGFYEQYF. The CDR3 nucleotides read TGTGCCAGCAGTCCGGGGACTAGCGGGGGGTTTTACGAGCAGTACTTC.

This sequence joins TRBV19 and TRBJ2-2, with unresolved D. Looked up from germline, CDR1 is LNHDA and CDR2 is SQIVND (reference sequence). V lost 1 base and J lost 6, with 6 bases in between. This CDR3 has 13 amino acids. CDR3 sequence: CASSIVKPGELFF. CDR3 nucleotides: TGTGCCAGTAGTATAGTTAAGCCCGGGGAGCTGTTTTTT.

This clone has just one count. This sequence joins TRBV2 and TRBJ1-2; 9 nucleotides match TRBD1. J was trimmed by 7 bases and V by 4 bases; bases with no gene match: 7. Germline V CDR1 and CDR2: SNHLY, FYNNEI. There are 14 residues in the CDR3. The CDR3 nucleotides read TGTGCCAGCAGTGTGATCCCGGGACAGGGTGGCTACACCTTC. Translation gives CASSVIPGQGGYTF.

The chain links TRBV5-4 to TRBJ2-3; 10 bases map to TRBD2. This CDR3 spans 17 amino acids. V gave up 2 bases and J gave up 6 bases; unmatched junction bases: 12. Per the germline V gene, CDR1 is SGHNT and CDR2 is YYREEE (reference sequence). DNA of the CDR3: TGTGCCAGCAGCTTTCCGCTAGCGGGAGCCGGCGGGGATACGCAGTATTTT. This translates into CASSFPLAGAGGDTQYF.

This sequence joins TRBV28 and TRBJ2-7, with TRBD1 identical over 7 bases. The CDR3 runs 12 residues. From germline, CDR1 is MDHEN and CDR2 SYDVKM. The junction had 3 bases not matched to a gene; V was cut back by 7 bases and J by 3 bases. For the CDR3, the DNA is TGTGCCAGCACACAGGGGAGCTACGAGCAGTACGTC. Translation gives CASTQGSYEQYV.

This clone was counted once. The genes are TRBV10-3 and TRBJ2-7; 7 bases are shared with TRBD2. CDR1 and CDR2 (germline): ENHRY, SYGVKD. The CDR3 is 12 amino acids. J was trimmed by 3 bases and V by 5 bases; bases with no gene match: 1. DNA for the CDR3: TGTGCCATCAGTTGGACTAGCTACGAGCAGTACTTC. This codes for CAISWTSYEQYF.

The chain employs TRBV6-4 and TRBJ1-6; the match to TRBD1 covers 8 bases. Germline values: CDR1 MRHNA, CDR2 SNTAGT. V shed 4 bases and J 5 bases; nucleotides not matched to a gene: 1. This CDR3 is 14 amino acids long. The CDR3 region has the DNA TGTGCCAGCAGTGTGACAGGGGATAATTCACCCCTCCACTTT. This gives the protein CASSVTGDNSPLHF.

This chain uses TRBV3-1 (or the pseudogene TRBV3-2) with TRBJ2-7; D may be TRBD2 (5 bases). The V and J ends lost 1 base and 12 bases respectively, with 16 bases between them. Germline V gene lookup returns CDR1 LGHDT and CDR2 YNNKEL (reference sequence). The CDR3 is 13 amino acids. This CDR3 is CASSQAPGQRRYF. CDR3 in DNA: TGTGCCAGCAGCCAAGCCCCCGGGCAGCGGCGGTACTTC.

This chain links TRBV6-2 or TRBV6-3 with TRBJ1-1; D is perhaps TRBD1 (6 bases). Germline assignment: CDR1 MNHEY and CDR2 SVGEGT. This CDR3 spans 16 amino acids. Trimming shortened V by 2 bases and J by 4 bases, and 17 bases separated the two germline ends. This CDR3 reads CASSYPKQGIGTEAFF. DNA of the CDR3: TGTGCCAGCAGTTACCCAAAGCAGGGGATCGGCACTGAAGCTTTCTTT.

The genes are TRBV7-7 and TRBJ2-7, with 10 bases aligning to TRBD1. Germline V lookup: CDR1 SSHAT, CDR2 FNYEAQ (reference sequence). This CDR3 spans 16 amino acids. This CDR3 reads CASSLRVGTGVGEQYV. The DNA of the CDR3 is TGTGCTAGCAGCCTTAGGGTCGGGACAGGGGTGGGCGAGCAGTACGTC.

The chain links TRBV5-8 to TRBJ1-5; 8 positions agree with TRBD1. The V segment lost 3 bases and the J segment 7 bases; nucleotides outside the gene matches: 3. The germline V gene has CDR1 SGHTS and CDR2 YDEGEE. The CDR3 sequence is 13 residues long. The CDR3, as DNA: TGTGCCAGCAGCTCGGACAGGGCCCAGCCCCAGCATTTT. Encoded protein: CASSSDRAQPQHF.

V gene TRBV5-1 combines with J gene TRBJ1-4; 11 positions match TRBD1. The CDR3 runs 16 residues. J lost 7 bases, V lost 0 bases, and 5 bases had no gene match. CDR1 and CDR2 from the germline V gene are SGHRS and YFSETQ. The CDR3 nucleotides are TGCGCCAGCAGCTTGGGGACAGGGGGCTTTAGTGAAAAACTGTTTTTT. Protein product: CASSLGTGGFSEKLFF.

V gene TRBV10-3 combines with J gene TRBJ1-2, with a possible D match to TRBD1 (5 bases). Trimming took off 2 bases at V and 1 base at J, with 11 bases between the two ends. Looked up from germline, CDR1 is ENHRY and CDR2 is SYGVKD. This CDR3 contains 15 residues. The CDR3 region is CAISEQGNGNYGYTF. CDR3 nucleotide sequence: TGTGCCATCAGTGAGCAGGGCAACGGTAACTATGGCTACACCTTC.